These T cell receptor beta chains were read from a single sample in a study of blood T cells in healthy people across ages. From the 5' RACE reads, TCRdb called clonotypes with MiXCR, one entry per CDR3 protein. The sample carries more than 800,000 distinct CDR3 sequences, less than 35% recorded once. Sequences were obtained from blood. These receptors originate from a woman older than 75 in good health. The CDR3 runs from the conserved cysteine through the conserved F or W. D genes are given only for firm matches. Not all rows give a size; the values are once, few, many and, for expanded clones, a class.

>.|TRBV6-2/TRBV6-3|.|TRBJ1-5
TGTGCCAGCAGTAGGGGTACGGCCCAGCATTTT
CASSRGTAQHF
>TRBD1|TRBV5-5|many|TRBJ2-4
TGTGCCAGCAGCCGGACAGGGGGTCGGCTAGCCAAAAACATTCAGTACTTC
CASSRTGGRLAKNIQYF
>TRBD1|TRBV6-5|.|TRBJ2-3
TGTGCCAGCAGTTACTCGTCCCGGACAGGGAGCACAGATACGCAGTATTTT
CASSYSSRTGSTDTQYF
>TRBD2|TRBV7-6|few|TRBJ2-5
TGTGCCAGCAGCTTAGTACTAGCGGGGGCTGGGGCCCAGTACTTC
CASSLVLAGAGAQYF
>.|TRBV7-6|.|TRBJ1-2
TGTGCCAGCAGCTTAAATGCAGGGGCCTATGGCTACACCTTC
CASSLNAGAYGYTF
>TRBD1|TRBV10-1|many|TRBJ2-4
TGCGCCAGCAGTGAGACGCGAAACAGGGGAATGGCCAAAAACATTCAGTACTTC
CASSETRNRGMAKNIQYF
>TRBD1|TRBV25-1|.|TRBJ2-3
TGTGCCAGCAGTGATCAAAAGGGACAGGGAGGCACAGATACGCAGTATTTT
CASSDQKGQGGTDTQYF
>.|TRBV6-1|many|TRBJ2-3
TGTGCCAGCAGCCCCCGTGGGGTCGGCACAGATACGCAGTATTTT
CASSPRGVGTDTQYF
>.|TRBV20-1|few|TRBJ2-7
TGCAGTGCTAGATCTAATGGACTCCGGATCTACGAGCAGTACTTC
CSARSNGLRIYEQYF
>.|TRBV13|.|TRBJ2-1
TGCGCCAGCAGTTCGGGGCCGGGGCTAAACAATGAGCAGTTCTTC
CASSSGPGLNNEQFF
>.|TRBV4-3|many|TRBJ1-2
TGCGCCAGCAGCCAAGAGGGGGCGATGACCTATGGCTACACCTTC
CASSQEGAMTYGYTF
>.|TRBV3-1|.|TRBJ1-1
TGTGCCAGCACCCAACAGGGAAATAGGAACACTGAAGCTTTCTTT
CASTQQGNRNTEAFF
>TRBD1|TRBV10-3|.|TRBJ1-2
TGTGCCATCAGTAAAGAAACAGGGGGTGATGGCTACACCTTC
CAISKETGGDGYTF
>TRBD2|TRBV29-1|.|TRBJ2-3
TGCAGCGTCAACCCCTCAGCGGGGGGCACAGATACGCAGTATTTT
CSVNPSAGGTDTQYF
>.|TRBV6-6|few|TRBJ2-7
TGTGCCAGCAGTTACTCGGGTGGCTCGGGCGAGCAGTACTTC
CASSYSGGSGEQYF